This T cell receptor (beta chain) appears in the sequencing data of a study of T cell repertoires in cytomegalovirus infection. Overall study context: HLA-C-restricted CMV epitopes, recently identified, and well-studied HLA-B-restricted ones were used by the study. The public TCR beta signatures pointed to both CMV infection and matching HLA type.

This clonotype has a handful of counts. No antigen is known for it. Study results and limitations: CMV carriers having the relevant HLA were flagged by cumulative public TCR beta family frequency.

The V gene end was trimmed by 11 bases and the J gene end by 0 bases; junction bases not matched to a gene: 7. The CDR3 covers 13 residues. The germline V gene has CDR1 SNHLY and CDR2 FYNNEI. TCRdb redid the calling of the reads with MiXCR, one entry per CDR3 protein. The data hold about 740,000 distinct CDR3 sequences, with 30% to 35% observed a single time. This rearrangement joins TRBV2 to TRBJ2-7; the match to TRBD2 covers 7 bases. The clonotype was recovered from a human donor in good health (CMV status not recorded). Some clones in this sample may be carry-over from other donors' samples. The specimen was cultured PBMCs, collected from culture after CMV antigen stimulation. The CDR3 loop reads CALGGGDSYEQYF. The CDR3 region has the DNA TGTGCCCTCGGCGGGGGAGACTCCTACGAGCAGTACTTC.